This T cell receptor (beta chain) originates from a study of human T cells and chemical hapten exposure. Study-level findings and limits: Relative to controls, expanded TCRs formed significantly more large CDR3 similarity clusters.

As to time point: pre-sensitization, week 0. Treatment noted: therapeutic diphenylcyclopropenone sensitization with weekly scalp DPC. Patients had alopecia, were aged 18 to 70, and were not pregnant. Individual cDNA molecules had unique molecular identifiers attached to them by the library. Study processing details: A per-sample median of roughly 96,000 TCRs was observed, with a range of about 23,224 to 690,600. TCRdb processed the RACE reads anew with MiXCR; each CDR3 protein has one entry. It is TCRdb's table, rather than the study itself, that gives the V and J calls and clone size. The data hold about 250,000 distinct CDR3 sequences, with roughly 7.4% observed a single time. Germline V gene lookup returns CDR1 SEHNR and CDR2 FQNEAQ (reference sequence). V lost 3 bases, J lost 5 bases, and 16 bases lay in between. The length of the CDR3 is 15 residues. This clonotype has at least ten counts. Antigen specificity is unknown.

The rearrangement links TRBV7-9 to TRBJ1-1; no clear D. The source material was whole blood, sampled in connection with sensitization to the hapten diphenylcyclopropenone (DPC). This receptor was identified in a man younger than 35 with alopecia areata. Some clones in this sample may be carry-over from other donors' samples. This chain's CDR3 is CASSFGSSRETEAFF. The CDR3 nucleotides are TGTGCCAGCAGCTTCGGTTCATCTAGGGAAACTGAAGCTTTCTTT.